The clone carrying this T cell receptor beta chain was counted a few times. This entry belongs to a study of cytomegalovirus exposure and HLA in healthy donors. The PCR used 60 Vbeta and 13 Jbeta primers. Measured with immunoSEQ multiplex PCR; TCRdb has only the in-frame clones, and not every one. The sample records about 160,000 clones, roughly 84% being singletons. The CDR3 loop spans 13 amino acids. Germline CDR1 is LNHDA and CDR2 is SQIVND (reference sequence). Trimming removed 7 bases from V and 2 bases from J; junction bases left unmatched: 2. The sequence came from a man aged 30-40 years in good health and CMV-seronegative. Sequenced material: PBMCs. The chain joins TRBV19 to TRBJ2-1; 7 positions agree with TRBD2. CDR3 protein: CASTGTTYNEQFF. The CDR3 DNA sequence: TGTGCCAGTACAGGGACTACCTACAATGAGCAGTTCTTC.